This T cell receptor beta chain was recorded in a study of CD39 and CD103 CD8 tumor-infiltrating T cells (dated by TCRdb to the late 2010s). Broadly, across the study: Repertoire comparisons were shown for an HPV-positive HNSCC, an HPV-negative HNSCC, an ovarian cancer and a melanoma patient. Deep sequencing of TCRbeta CDR3 was used to compare the repertoires of CD8 TIL subsets, defined by CD103 and CD39, against those of peripheral memory CD8 T cells. On the study overall, not on this receptor specifically: DP TIL clonotypes were rarely detected in blood or uninvolved lymph node, whereas DN TIL clonotypes were found to largely overlap with peripheral memory CD8 repertoires. Compared with DN and SP CD8 TILs and with blood memory CD8 T cells, DP CD8 TILs appeared more oligoclonal, with the top 30 clonotypes covering about 50-86%.

At the time of sample collection the patients were not on therapy, although prior treatments varied from chemotherapy, radiotherapy, surgery and immunotherapy to no treatment. Thawed cells were enriched for T lymphocytes with a negative-selection kit, adding EpCAM beads for tumor-infiltrating lymphocytes. Memory CD8 T cells were sorted as CD8+CD4-CD45RA- cells irrespective of CCR7 expression. Before analysis, peripheral blood mononuclear cells were separated on a Ficoll-Paque PLUS gradient and then cryopreserved. Populations were sorted on a FACSAria II to just over 97% purity, and cell pellets were frozen without culture for TCR sequencing. A distance of 10 bases separates the germline ends of V and J, which lose 1 base and 6 bases respectively. Sequences SEHNR (CDR1) and FQNEAQ (CDR2) are obtained from the germline V gene (reference sequence). The CDR3 runs 13 amino acids, cysteine and phenylalanine included. The entry retains the CDR3 DNA only, 39 bases that are in frame from base 1.

For each subset, between roughly 9,000 and 110,000 sorted cells were used for genomic DNA extraction with the DNeasy Blood and Tissue Kit. The immunoSEQ service sequenced and mapped the TCRbeta V-J or V-D-J regions, with each sample reaching coverage above 8x. The authors' analysis ran thus. Only productive rearrangements exported from the immunoSEQ Analyzer platform were analyzed, with clonality assessed on the 500 most abundant clones. Repertoire overlap between populations was quantified with the Morisita-Horn similarity index and the Jaccard index. Morisita-Horn similarity between CD8 T-cell subset TCR repertoires was measured in 6 or 7 cancer patients. TCRdb retrieved this table from immuneACCESS and kept in-frame rearrangements only. Not all clones are present; in checked studies, unresolved V genes account for under half, and no reason is known for the remainder. Clonal size and the V and J genes are those of that table, whereas D and trimming came from the DNA. A total of 15,000 to 20,000 clones appear in this sample, 75% to 95% of them only once. The ten largest clones represent 3.5% to 5.5% of the sample.

Comments on this clone: What this receptor recognizes is not known. No qualities accompany the bases; no much larger clone lies one base away.

The sample consisted of CD8+ T cells sorted from blood. What this sample's cell subset or site label stands for: total memory CD8 T cells (CD45RA-CCR7+/-) from blood or uninvolved lymph node. The source of this sequence is a human donor with head and neck squamous cell carcinoma. Recombination linked TRBV7-9 to TRBJ2-7; TRBD1 is a weak D gene call, 6 bases matching. The CDR3 has the sequence CASSLVQGSEQYF. The DNA sequence follows: TGTGCCAGCAGCTTAGTACAGGGTAGCGAGCAGTACTTC.